The clone carrying this T cell receptor beta chain appeared a few times. Its antigen remains unknown. Unrecorded immune exposures were likely, despite nominal health at sampling. This CDR3 spans 16 amino acids. The junction had 6 bases not matched to a gene; V was cut back by 4 bases and J by 6 bases. Germline assignment: CDR1 ENHRY and CDR2 SYGVKD. The entry originates in a study of cytomegalovirus exposure and HLA in healthy donors. Whole-study findings and limits: Presence/absence analyses took donor sequencing depth as roughly uniform. The likely explanation for a cluster of highly shared sequence variants was sequencing artifact. Some V segments, TRBV6-2 and TRBV6-3 among them, were indistinguishable and were therefore excluded.

The PCR used 60 Vbeta and 13 Jbeta primers. The table came from immunoSEQ multiplex PCR; TCRdb's copy has only in-frame clones and leaves some out. The sample carries some 140,000 clones, approximately 75% recorded once. The sequence derives from a man aged 18 to 29 in good health and CMV-seronegative. The specimen sequenced was PBMCs. The rearrangement uses TRBV10-3 and TRBJ2-2, with 12 positions matching TRBD1. CDR3 loop: CAISVSGQGASGELFF. The DNA for the CDR3 is TGTGCCATCAGTGTTTCGGGACAGGGGGCTTCCGGGGAGCTGTTTTTT.